The 22 T cell receptor beta chains listed next were all sequenced from one sample in a study of blood T cell repertoires in COVID-19. TCRdb's table, derived via immunoSEQ multiplex PCR, lists solely in-frame clones and lacks some. The data contain roughly 170,000 clones, 75% to 80% of them seen just once; the ten biggest clones take up more than 25%. Sequencing input: peripheral blood. The receptors come from a woman in her 70s with acute or convalescent COVID-19.

The chain couples TRBV5-1 to TRBJ2-3; no definite D call. The CDR3 is made up of 15 amino acids. V lost 7 bases and J 0 bases, leaving 15 bases between the germline ends. Germline CDR1 reads SGHRS; CDR2 reads YFSETQ. CDR3 amino acids: CASLELGASTDTQYF. CDR3 nucleotide sequence: TGCGCCAGCCTAGAATTGGGTGCGAGCACAGATACGCAGTATTTT.

This chain connects TRBV5-8 to TRBJ2-3, with 11 bases lining up with TRBD2. Looked up from germline, CDR1 is SGHTS and CDR2 is YDEGEE. V lost 4 bases, J lost 0 bases, and 4 bases stayed unmatched. This CDR3 region has 16 residues. CDR3 sequence: CASSLGTSGSTDTQYF. Here the CDR3 DNA reads TGTGCCAGCAGCCTCGGGACTAGCGGAAGCACAGATACGCAGTATTTT.

V and J are TRBV2 and TRBJ1-4, with a possible D match to TRBD1 (6 bases). Per the germline V gene, CDR1 is SNHLY and CDR2 is FYNNEI. Trimming cost V 9 bases and J 7 bases, with 9 bases left between them. This CDR3 spans 11 amino acids. The CDR3 nucleotides read TGTGCCAGTGGGACATCTGAAAAACTGTTTTTT. Amino acid sequence: CASGTSEKLFF.

The DNA for the CDR3 is TGCAGCGTTGAACCTTCCCTAGACAGGGGGAACACTGAAGCTTTCTTT. Translated, it gives CSVEPSLDRGNTEAFF. The J gene is TRBJ1-1, the V gene TRBV29-1; 8 bases map to TRBD1. CDR3 size: 16 residues. CDR1 SQVTM and CDR2 ANQGSEA come from the germline V gene. The V segment lost 2 bases and the J segment 1 base; nucleotides outside the gene matches: 9.

The chain carries TRBV5-4 and TRBJ1-5; no definite D call. The CDR3 runs to 14 residues. Germline CDR1 reads SGHNT; CDR2 reads YYREEE (reference sequence). With 0 bases removed from V and 3 bases from J, the gap between germline ends came to 7 bases. In nucleotides, the CDR3 is TGTGCCAGCAGCTTGGACGGGTTCAATCAGCCCCAGCATTTT. It codes for CASSLDGFNQPQHF.

The V gene is TRBV19, the J gene TRBJ2-7, with 8 bases aligning to TRBD2. This CDR3 contains 18 residues. J lost 2 bases, V lost 3 bases, and 15 bases had no gene match. Per the germline V gene, CDR1 is LNHDA and CDR2 is SQIVND (reference sequence). The CDR3 DNA is TGTGCCAGTAGTATGCGTCTCTTAAGCGGGGGAGAGACCTACGAGCAGTACTTC. It encodes CASSMRLLSGGETYEQYF.

This clone was counted between two and nine times. This chain joins TRBV6-6 and TRBJ2-1, with D unresolved. The V gene lost 4 bases and the J gene lost 13 bases, with 11 bases spanning the gap. CDR3 length: 11 amino acids. The germline V gene encodes CDR1 MNHNY and CDR2 SVGAGI (reference sequence). CDR3 residues: CASSFSTFQFF. The DNA for the CDR3 is TGTGCCAGCAGTTTTTCGACTTTCCAGTTCTTC.

The chain carries TRBV11-3 and TRBJ2-5; 13 positions agree with TRBD2. Germline V CDR1 and CDR2: SGHNT, YENEEA. The CDR3 sequence is 19 residues long. The V segment lost 4 bases and the J segment 1 base; nucleotides outside the gene matches: 12. The CDR3 loop is CASSSTGTSGAQPQETQYF. For the CDR3, the DNA is TGTGCCAGCAGCTCAACCGGGACTAGCGGGGCCCAACCCCAAGAGACCCAGTACTTC. The whole variable domain, remainder taken from reference TRBV11-3 and TRBJ2-5, is EAGVVQSPRYKIIEKKQPVAFWCNPISGHNTLYWYLQNLGQGPELLIRYENEEAVDDSQLPKDRFSAERLKGVDSTLKIQPAELGDSAVYLCASSSTGTSGAQPQETQYFGPGTRLLVL.

This clone showed up just once. The rearrangement uses TRBV12-3 or TRBV12-4 and TRBJ2-7; the D is unclear. The CDR3 totals 12 residues. Trimming left V 1 base short and J 2 bases short, with 3 bases between. The CDR3 reads CASSLGTYEQYF. The CDR3 DNA is TGTGCCAGCAGTTTAGGTACCTACGAGCAGTACTTC.

This clone appeared a single time. The chain is built from TRBV10-1 and TRBJ2-1; weak D call: TRBD2 (5 bases). There are 13 residues in the CDR3. V was cut by 6 bases and J by 0 bases, with 6 bases left in between. The germline V gene encodes CDR1 WNHNN and CDR2 SYGVQD (reference sequence). The CDR3 coding sequence is TGCGCCAGCAGGAGGGACTCCTACAATGAGCAGTTCTTC. This gives the protein CASRRDSYNEQFF.

This clone has only one observation. The chain couples TRBV5-6 to TRBJ2-2; a possible D gene is TRBD2 (5 bases). Trimming removed 0 bases from V and 4 bases from J, with 10 bases in between. CDR3 length: 15 amino acids. Germline V gives CDR1 SGHDT, CDR2 YYEEEE. CDR3 nucleotide sequence: TGTGCCAGCAGCTTGGCGGGGTCGGGCACCGGGGAGCTGTTTTTT. Protein sequence: CASSLAGSGTGELFF.

The count of this clone is one. This chain links TRBV12-5 with TRBJ2-7; D may be TRBD2 (5 bases). Germline lookup yields CDR1 LGHNT and CDR2 FRNRAP. V lost 2 bases, J lost 5 bases, and 7 bases lay in between. CDR3 length: 12 amino acids. The CDR3 nucleotides read TGTGCTAGTGGTTTGTGGGGAGACGAGCAGTACTTC. It yields the protein CASGLWGDEQYF.

The chain has TRBV6-6 and TRBJ1-6, with D perhaps TRBD1 (6 bases). Trimming shortened V by 8 bases and J by 7 bases, and 12 bases separated the two germline ends. CDR3 length: 13 residues. Germline-derived CDR1 and CDR2 are MNHNY and SVGAGI (reference sequence). The CDR3 sequence is CASLGGRNSPLHF. The CDR3 DNA reads as TGTGCCAGCCTAGGGGGTAGGAATTCACCCCTCCACTTT.

The chain is built from TRBV5-1 and TRBJ1-3; TRBD1 is a possible D gene (5 bases). V lost 4 bases, J lost 3 bases, and 17 bases lay in between. The CDR3 is 16 residues long. Per the germline V gene, CDR1 is SGHRS and CDR2 is YFSETQ. The chain's CDR3 is CASSADSRQFGNTIYF. The CDR3 nucleotides read TGCGCCAGCAGCGCCGACAGCCGCCAATTTGGAAACACCATATATTTT.

This clone was detected only a few times. The chain links TRBV7-9 to TRBJ1-2, with TRBD1 matching 7 bases. Germline trimming cut 1 base from V and 0 bases from J; bases unmatched to any gene: 2. CDR3 size: 15 residues. CDR1 and CDR2 (germline): SEHNR, FQNEAQ (reference sequence). CDR3 nucleotide sequence: TGTGCCAGCAGCTTAGAGACAGGGTCTAACTATGGCTACACCTTC. Amino acids: CASSLETGSNYGYTF.

CDR3 coding DNA: TGCGCCAGCAGGGTCCGGGGAGGGCCTATGGATAACGAGCAGTACTTC. Protein sequence: CASRVRGGPMDNEQYF. This chain joins TRBV10-2 and TRBJ2-7; 7 bases agree with TRBD2. Germline V gives CDR1 WSHSY, CDR2 SAAADI. The CDR3 sequence is 16 residues long. Trimming at V came to 6 bases and at J to 5 bases, leaving 16 bases not matched to a gene.

In this sample, this clone turned up a few times. J is TRBJ1-5 and V is TRBV7-8, with D unresolved. The CDR3 has 17 residues. V was cut by 5 bases and J by 2 bases, with 19 bases left in between. Germline values: CDR1 SGHVS, CDR2 FQNEAQ. Here the CDR3 reads CASSPTRMWGRNQPQHF. In nucleotides, the CDR3 is TGTGCCAGCAGCCCCACTAGAATGTGGGGTCGCAATCAGCCCCAGCATTTT.

The rearrangement links TRBV6-6 to TRBJ1-4; D not resolved. V was clipped by 2 bases and J by 8 bases, with 9 bases between them. The length of the CDR3 is 13 residues. The germline CDR1 and CDR2 sequences are MNHNY and SVGAGI (reference sequence). The CDR3 nucleotides read TGTGCCAGCAGTTACGCCCCGGGGGAAAAACTGTTTTTT. Residues: CASSYAPGEKLFF.

The chain carries TRBV2 and TRBJ2-1; D ambiguous. Per germline, CDR1 SNHLY and CDR2 FYNNEI. The ends were cut back, 0 bases at V and 5 bases at J, with 11 bases in the middle. The CDR3 has 15 residues. CDR3 sequence: CASSEAGPQDNEQFF. The CDR3 DNA follows: TGTGCCAGCAGTGAAGCGGGCCCACAAGACAATGAGCAGTTCTTC. Together with reference TRBV2 and TRBJ2-1, the CDR3 gives the full variable domain: EPEVTQTPSHQVTQMGQEVILRCVPISNHLYFYWYRQILGQKVEFLVSFYNNEISEKSEIFDDQFSVERPDGSNFTLKIRSTKLEDSAMYFCASSEAGPQDNEQFFGPGTRLTVL.

This clone was seen a handful of times. J is TRBJ1-6 and V is TRBV7-9; D gene uncertain. Germline CDR1 reads SEHNR; CDR2 reads FQNEAQ (reference sequence). V was clipped by 5 bases and J by 2 bases, with 10 bases between them. CDR3 length equals 15 residues. CDR3 region: CASSAGSTYNSPLHF. The CDR3 DNA is TGTGCCAGCAGCGCAGGATCCACCTATAATTCACCCCTCCACTTT.

The V call is TRBV19, the J call TRBJ2-7; 10 positions agree with TRBD2. The CDR3 consists of 15 residues. Trimming took 3 bases from V and 3 from J; bases not matched to a gene: 5. Germline V gene lookup returns CDR1 LNHDA and CDR2 SQIVND (reference sequence). CDR3 sequence reads: CASSMEREGLYEQYF. The CDR3 bases are TGTGCCAGTAGTATGGAGCGGGAGGGCCTCTACGAGCAGTACTTC.

The chain joins TRBV25-1 to TRBJ1-1; 9 nucleotides agree with TRBD1. CDR1 and CDR2 (germline): MGHDK, SYGVNS. This CDR3 has 12 amino acids. V shed 7 bases, J shed 8 bases, and the junction held 5 bases outside the gene matches. The chain's CDR3 is CASTEQGAEAFF. CDR3 DNA sequence: TGTGCCAGCACCGAACAGGGGGCAGAAGCTTTCTTT.